A selection of T cell receptor beta chains follows, all from one sample in a study of blood T cell repertoires in COVID-19. Clones were sequenced by immunoSEQ multiplex PCR, and TCRdb holds only the in-frame ones, with some missing. The table lists about 250,000 clones, roughly 80% of them singletons. Material: peripheral blood. These receptors came from a woman at least 80 years old with acute or convalescent COVID-19. Both conserved end residues are part of each CDR3. The order of the fields is J gene, D gene, CDR3 length, V gene, clone size, CDR3 protein, CDR3 DNA. A D gene is named only where the DNA matches it firmly. Where a row states a size, it is once, few, many or the class of an expanded clone; other rows omit it.

>TRBJ1-2|NA|15|TRBV6-2/TRBV6-3|NA
CASSYPSSANYGYTF
TGTGCCAGCAGTTACCCTTCGAGCGCCAACTATGGCTACACCTTC
>TRBJ2-3|TRBD2|18|TRBV4-2|NA
CASSQELRLAGEEDTQYF
TGTGCCAGCAGCCAAGAACTACGACTAGCGGGAGAAGAAGATACGCAGTATTTT
>TRBJ1-1|NA|14|TRBV3-1/TRBV3-2|NA
CASSFQYQNTEAFF
TGTGCCAGCAGCTTCCAGTATCAGAACACTGAAGCTTTCTTT
>TRBJ2-7|NA|13|TRBV10-3|NA
CAISDRSPYEQYF
TGTGCCATCAGTGACAGGTCCCCGTACGAGCAGTACTTC
>TRBJ2-2|TRBD1|16|TRBV5-6|once
CASSRWTGGNTGELFF
TGTGCCAGCAGCCGGTGGACAGGGGGCAACACCGGGGAGCTGTTTTTT
>TRBJ2-7|NA|17|TRBV24-1|once
CATSDSLRLNQGTEQYF
TGTGCCACCAGTGATTCTCTCCGACTCAACCAGGGGACCGAGCAGTACTTC
>TRBJ2-1|TRBD1|14|TRBV5-1|NA
CASSLGQGYNEQFF
TGCGCCAGCAGCTTGGGACAGGGGTACAATGAGCAGTTCTTC
>TRBJ2-4|NA|15|TRBV19|NA
CASSPAGLAKNIQYF
TGTGCCAGTAGCCCCGCGGGGTTAGCCAAAAACATTCAGTACTTC
>TRBJ1-6|NA|13|TRBV3-1/TRBV3-2|once
CASSRRANSPLHF
TGTGCCAGCAGCCGGAGGGCCAATTCACCCCTCCACTTT
>TRBJ1-2|TRBD1|16|TRBV6-1|few
CASSDPGTGAWGGYTF
TGTGCCAGCAGTGACCCGGGGACAGGCGCTTGGGGTGGCTACACCTTC
>TRBJ2-2|NA|15|TRBV5-1|NA
CASSLALRVSGELFF
TGCGCCAGCAGCTTGGCCCTCAGGGTCTCCGGGGAGCTGTTTTTT
>TRBJ2-2|NA|16|TRBV10-1|NA
CASSEPQIRNTGELFF
TGCGCCAGCAGTGAGCCTCAGATCAGGAACACCGGGGAGCTGTTTTTT
>TRBJ1-4|TRBD1|15|TRBV7-2|NA
CASSLVGTGHEKLFF
TGTGCCAGCAGCTTAGTAGGGACAGGGCATGAAAAACTGTTTTTT
>TRBJ2-7|TRBD1|14|TRBV7-9|NA
CASSQSGGGYEQYF
TGTGCCAGCAGCCAATCAGGGGGCGGGTACGAGCAGTACTTC
>TRBJ2-3|TRBD2|22|TRBV18|NA
CASSPQGLAGGRPERLTDTQYF
TGTGCCAGCTCACCACAGGGACTAGCGGGGGGGCGACCCGAGCGCCTCACAGATACGCAGTATTTT
>TRBJ2-5|NA|14|TRBV9|NA
CASSPRGSEETQYF
TGTGCCAGCAGCCCCCGGGGGAGCGAGGAGACCCAGTACTTC
>TRBJ1-6|TRBD1|16|TRBV3-1/TRBV3-2|NA
CASSQGTGVYNSPLHF
TGTGCCAGCAGCCAAGGGACAGGTGTTTATAATTCACCCCTCCACTTT
>TRBJ2-7|TRBD1|15|TRBV19|NA
CASSPRDRGLYEQYF
TGTGCCAGTAGTCCCCGGGACAGGGGCCTCTACGAGCAGTACTTC
>TRBJ2-7|TRBD1|16|TRBV5-1|NA
CASSSRQGSSVYEQYF
TGCGCCAGCAGCTCAAGACAGGGTTCGTCCGTGTACGAGCAGTACTTC
>TRBJ2-3|NA|14|TRBV6-4|NA
CASSDMGASDTQYF
TGTGCCAGCAGTGACATGGGGGCATCGGATACGCAGTATTTT
>TRBJ2-3|NA|15|TRBV11-2|NA
CASSLNSGVSDTQYF
TGTGCCAGCAGCTTAAACAGCGGCGTGTCCGATACGCAGTATTTT
>TRBJ1-6|NA|16|TRBV5-1|NA
CASAGEQDFYNSPLHF
TGCGCCTCAGCGGGGGAGCAGGACTTCTATAATTCACCCCTCCACTTT
>TRBJ1-2|TRBD1|15|TRBV19|NA
CASSDVNRGNYGYTF
TGTGCCAGTAGCGATGTTAACAGGGGGAACTATGGCTACACCTTC
>TRBJ1-1|NA|14|TRBV2|NA
CASRAGQSNTEAFF
TGTGCCAGCAGGGCTGGACAGTCGAACACTGAAGCTTTCTTT
>TRBJ2-7|NA|14|TRBV29-1|NA
CSASGGSTSYEQYF
TGCAGCGCCAGTGGAGGCAGCACCTCCTACGAGCAGTACTTC
>TRBJ2-7|TRBD1|15|TRBV19|NA
CASSKGWTGDHEQYF
TGTGCCAGTAGTAAAGGATGGACAGGGGACCACGAGCAGTACTTC
>TRBJ1-1|NA|15|TRBV5-1|once
CASSVERPGNTEAFF
TGCGCCAGCAGCGTTGAAAGGCCAGGTAACACTGAAGCTTTCTTT
>TRBJ1-1|NA|14|TRBV6-6|NA
CAHGGGKGNTEAFF
TGTGCCCACGGGGGGGGTAAGGGGAACACTGAAGCTTTCTTT
>TRBJ1-2|TRBD1|16|TRBV2|NA
CASSHPQGGANYGYTF
TGTGCCAGCAGTCATCCCCAGGGGGGAGCTAACTATGGCTACACCTTC
>TRBJ1-5|NA|12|TRBV29-1|NA
CSVRGSNQPQHF
TGCAGCGTCAGGGGAAGCAATCAGCCCCAGCATTTT
>TRBJ2-2|TRBD2|17|TRBV15|NA
CATSRDLVAGETGELFF
TGTGCCACCAGCAGAGATTTAGTAGCGGGAGAGACCGGGGAGCTGTTTTTT
>TRBJ1-1|NA|14|TRBV7-8|NA
CASRKAGVGTEAFF
TGTGCCAGCAGGAAAGCGGGGGTCGGCACTGAAGCTTTCTTT
>TRBJ2-1|TRBD2|19|TRBV6-1|NA
CASSEFTSGRLYVGDEQFF
TGTGCCAGCAGTGAATTTACTAGCGGGAGGCTTTATGTCGGCGATGAGCAGTTCTTC